Presented here are 4 T cell receptor beta chains from one specimen sequenced in a study of T-cell memory formation after mild COVID-19. Each CDR3 protein gets one entry after TCRdb re-called the 5' RACE reads with MiXCR. The repertoire holds approximately 560,000 distinct CDR3 sequences, roughly 17% seen once, with 8.1% in the top ten. Sequencing used PBMCs or a T cell subset sorted from them (not recorded which). Receptor source: an adult woman who had mild COVID-19 (a few samples of this study predate the infection). Cell type and time point are not known.

This clonotype was detected many times. The chain is built from TRBV10-3 and TRBJ2-7; TRBD1 is a possible D gene (5 bases). There are 15 residues in the CDR3. The V and J ends lost 0 bases and 1 base respectively, with 10 bases between them. Germline CDR1 and CDR2: ENHRY and SYGVKD. The chain's CDR3 is CAISESPGISYEQYF. DNA for the CDR3: TGTGCCATCAGTGAGTCCCCAGGGATATCCTACGAGCAGTACTTC.

V and J are TRBV20-1 and TRBJ2-7; 8 positions match TRBD1. The ends lost 6 bases at V and 5 bases at J; junction bases unmatched: 15. In germline, CDR1 is DFQATT, CDR2 SNEGSKA (reference sequence). This CDR3 is 15 amino acids long. The CDR3 is CSATEPTTGAHEQYF. In DNA form, the CDR3 reads TGCAGTGCCACCGAACCGACGACAGGGGCCCACGAGCAGTACTTC.

The chain recombines TRBV4-3 with TRBJ2-1; maybe TRBD2 (5 bases). CDR3 length: 15 amino acids. Between the trimmed V and J ends, which lost 3 bases and 0 bases, there was a span of 9 bases. Germline values: CDR1 LGHNA, CDR2 YSLEER. CDR3 region: CASSQMGSSYNEQFF. DNA of the CDR3: TGCGCCAGCAGCCAGATGGGGAGCTCCTACAATGAGCAGTTCTTC.

This chain connects TRBV7-9 to TRBJ1-1; D uncertain. V lost 6 bases, J lost 9 bases, and 14 bases lay in between. CDR1 and CDR2 (germline): SEHNR, FQNEAQ (reference sequence). This CDR3 has 12 residues. CDR3 sequence reads: CASSPRGLKAFF. The CDR3, as DNA: TGTGCCAGCAGTCCCCGGGGTTTGAAAGCTTTCTTT.